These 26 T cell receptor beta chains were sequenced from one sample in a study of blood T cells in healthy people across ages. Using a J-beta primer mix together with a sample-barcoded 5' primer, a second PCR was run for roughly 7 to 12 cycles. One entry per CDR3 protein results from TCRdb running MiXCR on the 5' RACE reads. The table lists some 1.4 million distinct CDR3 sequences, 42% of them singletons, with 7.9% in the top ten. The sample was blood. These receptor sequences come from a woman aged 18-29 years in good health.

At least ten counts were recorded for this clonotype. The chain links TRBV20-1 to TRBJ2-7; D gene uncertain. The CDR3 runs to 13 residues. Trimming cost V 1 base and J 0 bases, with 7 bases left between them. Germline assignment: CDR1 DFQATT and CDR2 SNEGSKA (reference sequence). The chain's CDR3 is CSARGSLSYEQYF. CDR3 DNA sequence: TGCAGTGCTAGAGGGTCCCTCTCCTACGAGCAGTACTTC.

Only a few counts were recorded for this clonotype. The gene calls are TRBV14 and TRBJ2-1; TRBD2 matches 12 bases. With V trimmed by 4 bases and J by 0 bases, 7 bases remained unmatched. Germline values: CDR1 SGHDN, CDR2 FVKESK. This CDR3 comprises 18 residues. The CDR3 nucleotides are TGTGCCAGCAGCCGGGGACTAGCGGGCACCTTCTCCTACAATGAGCAGTTCTTC. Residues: CASSRGLAGTFSYNEQFF.

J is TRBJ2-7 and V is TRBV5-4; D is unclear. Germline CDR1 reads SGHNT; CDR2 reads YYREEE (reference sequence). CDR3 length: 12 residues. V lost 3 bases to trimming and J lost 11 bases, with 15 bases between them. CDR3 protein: CASSYSPGTEYF. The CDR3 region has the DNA TGTGCCAGCAGCTACTCTCCGGGTACGGAGTACTTC.

Here the CDR3 DNA reads TGTGCCAGCAGCCAGGAGGGTAAACCCCAGCATTTT. It encodes CASSQEGKPQHF. The rearrangement links TRBV3-1 to TRBJ1-5; no reliable D call. Germline loops: CDR1 LGHDT, CDR2 YNNKEL (reference sequence). The V gene lost 3 bases and the J gene lost 10 bases, with 10 bases spanning the gap. This CDR3 contains 12 residues.

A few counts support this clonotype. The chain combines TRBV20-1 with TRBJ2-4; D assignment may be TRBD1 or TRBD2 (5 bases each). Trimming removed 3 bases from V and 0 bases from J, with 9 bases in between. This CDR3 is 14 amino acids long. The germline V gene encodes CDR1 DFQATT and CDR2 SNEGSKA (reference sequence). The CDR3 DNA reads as TGCAGTGCTAGGGGGGAGTTAGCCAAAAACATTCAGTACTTC. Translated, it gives CSARGELAKNIQYF.

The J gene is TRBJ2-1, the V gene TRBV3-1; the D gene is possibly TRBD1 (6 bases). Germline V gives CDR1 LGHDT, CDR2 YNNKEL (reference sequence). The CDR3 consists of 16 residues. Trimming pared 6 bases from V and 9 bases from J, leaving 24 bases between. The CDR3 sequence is CASRPSYRVRGVEQFF. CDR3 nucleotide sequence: TGTGCCAGCAGACCCAGTTACAGGGTAAGGGGAGTTGAGCAGTTCTTC.

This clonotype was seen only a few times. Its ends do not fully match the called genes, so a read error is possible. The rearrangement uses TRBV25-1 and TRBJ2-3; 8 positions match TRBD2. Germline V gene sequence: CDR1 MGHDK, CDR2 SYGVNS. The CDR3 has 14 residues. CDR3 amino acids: CATSSSGSKDTQYF. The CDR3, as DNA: TGTGCCACCTCCAGCAGCGGGAGCAAAGATACGCAGTATTTT.

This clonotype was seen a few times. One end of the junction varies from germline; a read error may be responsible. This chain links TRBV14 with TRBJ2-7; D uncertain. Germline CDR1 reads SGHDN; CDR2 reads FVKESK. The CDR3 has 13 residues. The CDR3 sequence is CASSQGVPYEQDF. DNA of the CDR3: TGTGCCAGCAGCCAAGGCGTTCCCTACGAGCAGGACTTC.

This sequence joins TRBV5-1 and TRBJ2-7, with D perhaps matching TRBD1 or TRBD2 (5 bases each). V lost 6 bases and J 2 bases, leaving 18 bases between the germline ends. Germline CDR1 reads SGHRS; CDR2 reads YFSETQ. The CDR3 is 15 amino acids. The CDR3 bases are TGCGCCAGCAAAGCGCCGGGACCGACGACCTACGAGCAGTACTTC. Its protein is CASKAPGPTTYEQYF.

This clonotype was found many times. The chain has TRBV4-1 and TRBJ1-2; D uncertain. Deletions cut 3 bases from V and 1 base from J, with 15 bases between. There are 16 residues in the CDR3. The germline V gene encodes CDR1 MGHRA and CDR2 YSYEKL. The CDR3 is CASSQQASADNYGYTF. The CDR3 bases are TGCGCCAGCAGCCAGCAAGCCTCCGCCGATAACTATGGCTACACCTTC.

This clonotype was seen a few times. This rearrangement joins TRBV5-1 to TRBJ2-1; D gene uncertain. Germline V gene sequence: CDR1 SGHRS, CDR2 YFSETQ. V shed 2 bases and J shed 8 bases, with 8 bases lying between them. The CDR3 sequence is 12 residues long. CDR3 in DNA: TGCGCCAGCAGCTTTCAATTCGATGAGCAGTTCTTC. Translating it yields CASSFQFDEQFF. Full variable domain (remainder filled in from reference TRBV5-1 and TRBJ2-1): KAGVTQTPRYLIKTRGQQVTLSCSPISGHRSVSWYQQTPGQGLQFLFEYFSETQRNKGNFPGRFSGRQFSNSRSEMNVSTLELGDSALYLCASSFQFDEQFFGPGTRLTVL.

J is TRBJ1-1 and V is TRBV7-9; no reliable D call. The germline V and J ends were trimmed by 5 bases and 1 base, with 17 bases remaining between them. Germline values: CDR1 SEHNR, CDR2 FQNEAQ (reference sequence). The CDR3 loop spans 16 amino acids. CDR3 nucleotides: TGTGCCAGCAGCGCACCCATCGGGCCGACGAACACTGAAGCTTTCTTT. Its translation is CASSAPIGPTNTEAFF.

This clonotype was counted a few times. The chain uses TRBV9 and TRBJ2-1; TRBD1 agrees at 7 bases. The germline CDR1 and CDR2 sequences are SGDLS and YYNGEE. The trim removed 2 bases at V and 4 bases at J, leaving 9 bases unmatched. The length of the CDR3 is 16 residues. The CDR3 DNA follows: TGTGCCAGCAGCGTGACAGGGTCTTCCCCATACAATGAGCAGTTCTTC. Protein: CASSVTGSSPYNEQFF.

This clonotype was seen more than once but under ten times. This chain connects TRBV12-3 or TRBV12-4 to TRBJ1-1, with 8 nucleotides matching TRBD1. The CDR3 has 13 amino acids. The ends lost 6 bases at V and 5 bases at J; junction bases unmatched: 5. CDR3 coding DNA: TGTGCCAGCAGAACAGGGGGTGAGACTGAAGCTTTCTTT. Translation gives CASRTGGETEAFF.

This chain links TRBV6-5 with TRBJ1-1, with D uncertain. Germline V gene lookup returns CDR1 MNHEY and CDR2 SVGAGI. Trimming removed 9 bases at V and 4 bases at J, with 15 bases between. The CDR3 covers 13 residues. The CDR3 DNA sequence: TGTGCCAGTAATTCCCCAGGATCCACTGAAGCTTTCTTT. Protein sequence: CASNSPGSTEAFF.

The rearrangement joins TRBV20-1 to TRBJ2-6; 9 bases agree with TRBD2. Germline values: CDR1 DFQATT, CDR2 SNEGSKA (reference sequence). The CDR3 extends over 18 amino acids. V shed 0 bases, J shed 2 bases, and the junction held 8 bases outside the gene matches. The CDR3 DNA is TGCAGTGCTAGAGATATTGCGGGAGGGCCGGCTGGGGCCAACGTCCTGACTTTC. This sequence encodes CSARDIAGGPAGANVLTF.

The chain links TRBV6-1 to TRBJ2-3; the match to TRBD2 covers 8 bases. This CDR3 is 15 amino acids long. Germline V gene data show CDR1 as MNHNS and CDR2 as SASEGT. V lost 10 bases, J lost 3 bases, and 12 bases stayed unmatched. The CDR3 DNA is TGTGCCACAAGTCAGCGGGAGAGGAGGACAGATACGCAGTATTTT. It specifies CATSQRERRTDTQYF.

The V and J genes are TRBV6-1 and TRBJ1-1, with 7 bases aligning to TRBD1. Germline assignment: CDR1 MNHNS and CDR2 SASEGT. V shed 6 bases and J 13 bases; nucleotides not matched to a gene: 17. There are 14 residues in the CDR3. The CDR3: CASRHPRGTEAFFF. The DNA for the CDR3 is TGTGCCAGCAGGCACCCAAGAGGGACAGAGGCTTTTTTCTTT.

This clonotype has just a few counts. The CDR3 nucleotides read TGTGCCATCAGCCCAGGCCAGACTGAGGGCTACACCTTC. This sequence encodes CAISPGQTEGYTF. The genes are TRBV10-3 and TRBJ1-2; D ambiguous. This CDR3 spans 13 amino acids. V gave up 6 bases and J gave up 8 bases, with 16 bases separating them. Germline assignment: CDR1 ENHRY and CDR2 SYGVKD.

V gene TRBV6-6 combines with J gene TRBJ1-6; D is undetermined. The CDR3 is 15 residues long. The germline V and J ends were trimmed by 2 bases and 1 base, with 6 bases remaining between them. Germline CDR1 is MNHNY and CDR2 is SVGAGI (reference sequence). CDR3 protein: CASSYDRSYNSPLHF. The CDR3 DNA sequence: TGTGCCAGCAGTTACGATAGGTCCTATAATTCACCCCTCCACTTT.

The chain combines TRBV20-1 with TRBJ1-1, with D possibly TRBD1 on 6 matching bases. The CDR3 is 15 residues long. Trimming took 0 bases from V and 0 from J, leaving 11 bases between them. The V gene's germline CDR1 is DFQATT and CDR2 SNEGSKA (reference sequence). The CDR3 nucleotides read TGCAGTGCTAGAGATCGGAGGGGGATGAACACTGAAGCTTTCTTT. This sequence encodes CSARDRRGMNTEAFF.

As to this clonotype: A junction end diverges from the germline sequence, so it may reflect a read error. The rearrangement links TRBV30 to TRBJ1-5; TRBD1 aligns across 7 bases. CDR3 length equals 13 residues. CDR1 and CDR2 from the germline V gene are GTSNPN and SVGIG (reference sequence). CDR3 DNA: TGTGCCTGGAGTAGGGACAGCAATCCGCCCCAGCATTTT. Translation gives CAWSRDSNPPQHF.

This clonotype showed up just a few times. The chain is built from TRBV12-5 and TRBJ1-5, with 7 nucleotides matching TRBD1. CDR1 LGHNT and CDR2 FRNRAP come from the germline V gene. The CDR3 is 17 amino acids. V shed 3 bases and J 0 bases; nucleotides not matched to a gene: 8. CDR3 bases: TGTGCTAGTGGTTTAGGACAGGACAGCTATAGCAATCAGCCCCAGCATTTT. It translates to CASGLGQDSYSNQPQHF.

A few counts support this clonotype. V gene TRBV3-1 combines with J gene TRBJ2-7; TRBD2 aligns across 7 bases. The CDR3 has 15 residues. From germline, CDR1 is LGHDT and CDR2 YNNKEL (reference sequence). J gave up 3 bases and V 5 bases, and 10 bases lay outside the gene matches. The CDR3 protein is CASSTSRGDHYEQYF. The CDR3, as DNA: TGTGCCAGCAGCACTAGCCGGGGGGACCACTACGAGCAGTACTTC.

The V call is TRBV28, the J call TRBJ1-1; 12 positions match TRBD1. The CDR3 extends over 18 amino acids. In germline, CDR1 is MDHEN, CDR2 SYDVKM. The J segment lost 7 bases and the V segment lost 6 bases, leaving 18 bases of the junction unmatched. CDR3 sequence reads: CASRKTAGTGGRGLEAFF. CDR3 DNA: TGTGCCAGCAGGAAGACAGCCGGGACAGGGGGCAGGGGGCTTGAAGCTTTCTTT.

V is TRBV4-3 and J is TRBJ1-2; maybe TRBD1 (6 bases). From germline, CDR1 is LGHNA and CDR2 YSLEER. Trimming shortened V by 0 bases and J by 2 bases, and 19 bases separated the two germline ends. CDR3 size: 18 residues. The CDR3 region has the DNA TGCGCCAGCAGCCAAGACATGAGGGCCGGGGGGCTCAACTATGGCTACACCTTC. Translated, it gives CASSQDMRAGGLNYGYTF.